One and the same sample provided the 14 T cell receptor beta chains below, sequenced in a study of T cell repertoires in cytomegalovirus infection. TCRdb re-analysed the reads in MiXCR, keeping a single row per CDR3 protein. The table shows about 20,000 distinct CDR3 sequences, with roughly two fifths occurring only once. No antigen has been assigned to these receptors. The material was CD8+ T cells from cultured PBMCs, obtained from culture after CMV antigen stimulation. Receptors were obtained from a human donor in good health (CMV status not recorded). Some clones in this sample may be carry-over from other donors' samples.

CDR3 in amino acids: CASSNIVGTGLGYGYTF. In nucleotides, the CDR3 is TGTGCCAGCAGCAACATCGTCGGGACAGGGCTAGGCTATGGCTACACCTTC. V and J are TRBV7-6 and TRBJ1-2; 9 bases are a match to TRBD1. The CDR3 sequence is 17 residues long. Trimming at V came to 5 bases and at J to 4 bases, leaving 14 bases not matched to a gene. The V gene's germline CDR1 is SGHVS and CDR2 FNYEAQ.

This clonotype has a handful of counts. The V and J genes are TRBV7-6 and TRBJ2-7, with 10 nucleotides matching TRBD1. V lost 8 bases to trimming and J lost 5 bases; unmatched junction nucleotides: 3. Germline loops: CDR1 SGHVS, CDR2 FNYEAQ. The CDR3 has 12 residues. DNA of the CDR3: TGTGCCAGCGGACAGGGGGTGAACGAGCAGTACTTC. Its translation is CASGQGVNEQYF.

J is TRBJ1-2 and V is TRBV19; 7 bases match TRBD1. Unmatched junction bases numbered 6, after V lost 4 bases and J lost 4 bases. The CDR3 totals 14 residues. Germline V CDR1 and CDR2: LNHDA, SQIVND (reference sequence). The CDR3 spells CASSNRQGTYGYTF. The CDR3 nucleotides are TGTGCCAGTAGTAATCGACAGGGAACCTATGGCTACACCTTC. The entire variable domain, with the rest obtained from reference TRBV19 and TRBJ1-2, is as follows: DGGITQSPKYLFRKEGQNVTLSCEQNLNHDAMYWYRQDPGQGLRLIYYSQIVNDFQKGDIAEGYSVSREKKESFPLTVTSAQKNPTAFYLCASSNRQGTYGYTFGSGTRLTVV.

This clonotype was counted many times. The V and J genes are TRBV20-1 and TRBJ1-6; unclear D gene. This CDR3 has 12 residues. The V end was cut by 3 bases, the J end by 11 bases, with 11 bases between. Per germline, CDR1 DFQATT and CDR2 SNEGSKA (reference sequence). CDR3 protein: CSASVVPAPLHF. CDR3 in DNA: TGCAGTGCTAGTGTGGTCCCAGCACCCCTCCACTTT.

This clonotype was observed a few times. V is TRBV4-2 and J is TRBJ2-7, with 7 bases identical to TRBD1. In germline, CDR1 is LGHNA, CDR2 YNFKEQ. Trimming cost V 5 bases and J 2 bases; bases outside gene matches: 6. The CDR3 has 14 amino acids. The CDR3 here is CASSWTDRAYEQYF. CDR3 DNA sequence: TGTGCCAGCAGCTGGACAGACAGGGCCTACGAGCAGTACTTC.

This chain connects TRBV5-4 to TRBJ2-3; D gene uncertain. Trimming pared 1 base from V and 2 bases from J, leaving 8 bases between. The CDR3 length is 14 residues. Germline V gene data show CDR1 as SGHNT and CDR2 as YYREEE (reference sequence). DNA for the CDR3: TGTGCCAGCAGCTTGTCGCTTGACACAGATACGCAGTATTTT. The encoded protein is CASSLSLDTDTQYF.

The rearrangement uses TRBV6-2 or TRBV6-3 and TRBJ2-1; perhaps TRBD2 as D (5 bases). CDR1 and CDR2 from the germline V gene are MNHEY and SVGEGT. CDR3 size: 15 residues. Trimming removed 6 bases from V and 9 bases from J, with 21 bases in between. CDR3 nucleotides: TGTGCCAGCAGGCGACCACGGGGAGAGGAGGTTGAGCAGTTCTTC. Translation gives CASRRPRGEEVEQFF.

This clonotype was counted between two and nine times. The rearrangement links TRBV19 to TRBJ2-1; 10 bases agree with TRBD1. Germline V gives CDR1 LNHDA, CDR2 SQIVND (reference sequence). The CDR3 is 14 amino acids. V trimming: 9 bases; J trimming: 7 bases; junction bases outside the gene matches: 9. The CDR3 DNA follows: TGTGCCAGCAAACATGACAGGGGGCGGAATGAGCAGTTCTTC. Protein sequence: CASKHDRGRNEQFF.

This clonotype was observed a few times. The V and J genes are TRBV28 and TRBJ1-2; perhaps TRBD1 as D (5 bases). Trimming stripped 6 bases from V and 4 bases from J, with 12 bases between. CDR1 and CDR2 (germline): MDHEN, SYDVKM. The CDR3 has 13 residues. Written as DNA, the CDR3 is TGTGCCAGCAGCAAGGGACTGATCTATGGCTACACCTTC. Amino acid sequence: CASSKGLIYGYTF.

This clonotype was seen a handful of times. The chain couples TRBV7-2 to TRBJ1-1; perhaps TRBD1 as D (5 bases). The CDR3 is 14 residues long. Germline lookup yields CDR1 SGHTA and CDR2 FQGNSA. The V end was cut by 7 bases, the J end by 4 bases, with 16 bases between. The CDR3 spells CASITRGGSTEAFF. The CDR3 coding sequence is TGTGCCAGCATCACTCGCGGGGGGTCCACTGAAGCTTTCTTT.

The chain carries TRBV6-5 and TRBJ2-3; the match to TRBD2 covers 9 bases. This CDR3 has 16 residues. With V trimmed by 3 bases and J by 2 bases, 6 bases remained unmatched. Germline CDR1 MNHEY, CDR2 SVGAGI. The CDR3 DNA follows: TGTGCCAGCAGTTATGGCCTAGCGGGGATCACAGATACGCAGTATTTT. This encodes CASSYGLAGITDTQYF.

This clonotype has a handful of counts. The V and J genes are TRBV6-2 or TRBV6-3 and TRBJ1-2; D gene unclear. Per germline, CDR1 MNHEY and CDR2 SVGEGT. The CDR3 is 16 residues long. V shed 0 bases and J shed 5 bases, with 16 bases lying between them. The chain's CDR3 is CASSYSEAPGKYGYTF. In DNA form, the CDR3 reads TGTGCCAGCAGTTACTCCGAGGCCCCCGGGAAATATGGCTACACCTTC.

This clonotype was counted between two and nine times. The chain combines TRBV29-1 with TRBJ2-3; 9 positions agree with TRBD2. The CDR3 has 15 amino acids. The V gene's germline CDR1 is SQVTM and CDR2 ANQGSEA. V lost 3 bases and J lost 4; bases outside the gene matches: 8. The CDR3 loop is CSVDGQRGASDTQYF. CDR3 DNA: TGCAGCGTTGATGGGCAGCGGGGGGCTTCAGATACGCAGTATTTT.

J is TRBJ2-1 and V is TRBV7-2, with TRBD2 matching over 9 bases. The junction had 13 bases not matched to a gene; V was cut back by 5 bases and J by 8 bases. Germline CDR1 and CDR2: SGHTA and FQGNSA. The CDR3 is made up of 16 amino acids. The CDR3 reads CASSTRGSGGSYEQFF. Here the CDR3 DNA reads TGTGCCAGCAGCACCCGGGGTAGCGGGGGATCTTATGAGCAGTTCTTC. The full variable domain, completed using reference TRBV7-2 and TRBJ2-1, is GAGVSQSPSNKVTEKGKDVELRCDPISGHTALYWYRQSLGQGLEFLIYFQGNSAPDKSGLPSDRFSAERTGGSVSTLTIQRTQQEDSAVYLCASSTRGSGGSYEQFFGPGTRLTVL.